The 10 T cell receptor beta chains in this list originate from one sample, sequenced in a study of identifying expanded T cells in peripheral blood. Clones were read by immunoSEQ multiplex PCR, and TCRdb kept only the in-frame ones, dropping some. The data contain some 81,000 clones, 70% to 90% of them singletons. The sample was blood. The receptors here all came from a person aged 18 to 75 in good health.

V is TRBV6-5 and J is TRBJ2-7; 9 bases are a match to TRBD1. The CDR3 runs to 14 residues. V lost 2 bases and J lost 7; bases outside the gene matches: 6. CDR1 MNHEY and CDR2 SVGAGI come from the germline V gene. The CDR3: CASSYRDRAGEQYF. CDR3 bases: TGTGCCAGCAGTTACCGGGACAGGGCGGGGGAGCAGTACTTC.

Only one count was recorded for this clone. This chain uses TRBV9 with TRBJ2-6; no definite D call. Per germline, CDR1 SGDLS and CDR2 YYNGEE. The CDR3 extends over 14 amino acids. Trimming pared 6 bases from V and 4 bases from J, leaving 11 bases between. CDR3 in amino acids: CASTKKAGANVLTF. DNA for the CDR3: TGTGCCAGCACTAAAAAGGCCGGGGCCAACGTCCTGACTTTC.

The chain couples TRBV18 to TRBJ2-7; no firm D call. The CDR3 runs to 12 residues. Between the trimmed V and J ends, which lost 5 bases and 5 bases, there was a span of 10 bases. The germline gives CDR1 KGHSH, CDR2 LQKENI. CDR3 sequence (DNA): TGTGCCAGCTCAACGCCCGCGGACGAGCAGTACTTC. It yields the protein CASSTPADEQYF.

The V gene is TRBV18, the J gene TRBJ2-7; D assignment may be TRBD1 or TRBD2 (5 bases each). This CDR3 contains 14 residues. V lost 3 bases and J lost 0, with 9 bases in between. The V gene's germline CDR1 is KGHSH and CDR2 LQKENI. CDR3 loop: CASSPPGTSYEQYF. The CDR3 DNA follows: TGTGCCAGCTCACCCCCAGGGACCTCCTACGAGCAGTACTTC.

The gene calls are TRBV11-3 and TRBJ2-7; 8 bases are a match to TRBD1. This CDR3 is built from 13 residues. V was clipped by 5 bases and J by 3 bases; unmatched bases: 3. CDR1 and CDR2 from the germline V gene are SGHNT and YENEEA. The CDR3 DNA sequence: TGTGCCAGCAGCCGGACAGGGAGCTACGAGCAGTACTTC. It translates to CASSRTGSYEQYF. Filled out from reference TRBV11-3 and TRBJ2-7, the complete variable domain reads EAGVVQSPRYKIIEKKQPVAFWCNPISGHNTLYWYLQNLGQGPELLIRYENEEAVDDSQLPKDRFSAERLKGVDSTLKIQPAELGDSAVYLCASSRTGSYEQYFGPGTRLTVT.

The rearrangement joins TRBV27 to TRBJ2-7, with 8 positions matching TRBD1. Germline CDR1 and CDR2: MNHEY and SMNVEV (reference sequence). V was clipped by 6 bases and J by 0 bases; unmatched bases: 7. CDR3 length: 15 residues. In DNA, the CDR3 is TGTGCCAGCAGCGAAGACAGGGGAATCTCCTACGAGCAGTACTTC. It is translated as CASSEDRGISYEQYF.

V and J are TRBV19 and TRBJ1-4; 7 bases fit TRBD1. V trimming: 5 bases; J trimming: 0 bases; junction bases outside the gene matches: 3. The CDR3 length is 15 residues. CDR1 is LNHDA and CDR2 is SQIVND in the germline V gene (reference sequence). CDR3 coding DNA: TGTGCCAGTAGTCTAGGGACAGCAACTAATGAAAAACTGTTTTTT. Amino acids: CASSLGTATNEKLFF.

The chain has TRBV5-6 and TRBJ2-7, with D possibly matching TRBD1 (5 bases). Deletions cut 0 bases from V and 2 bases from J, with 12 bases between. The CDR3 contains 15 residues. Germline values: CDR1 SGHDT, CDR2 YYEEEE. This CDR3 is CASSLVGEGAYEQYF. Here the CDR3 DNA reads TGTGCCAGCAGCTTGGTCGGCGAAGGGGCCTACGAGCAGTACTTC.

The chain couples TRBV4-3 to TRBJ2-1; 9 nucleotides match TRBD2. CDR1 LGHNA and CDR2 YSLEER come from the germline V gene. This CDR3 contains 16 residues. The junction had 2 bases not matched to a gene; V was cut back by 0 bases and J by 2 bases. The CDR3 nucleotides are TGCGCCAGCAGCCAAGAGGTAGCGGGAGCCTACAATGAGCAGTTCTTC. Translating it yields CASSQEVAGAYNEQFF.

The chain has TRBV7-3 and TRBJ2-1; possibly TRBD1 for D (7 bases). V was trimmed by 5 bases and J by 6 bases, leaving 20 bases between them. The CDR3 contains 16 residues. Germline CDR1 and CDR2: SGHTA and FQGTGA. The CDR3 protein is CASSPQGGGTVNEQFF. CDR3 sequence (DNA): TGTGCCAGCAGCCCCCAGGGGGGAGGTACTGTCAATGAGCAGTTCTTC.